One T cell receptor (beta chain) is described in this entry. The antigen is undetermined. Sequencing relied on a cDNA template that was reverse transcribed from extracted RNA. Sequencing used immunoSEQ multiplex PCR; TCRdb keeps in-frame clones, though not all of them. This sample yields more than 95,000 clones, of which 60% to 65% are seen a single time; more than 5% belongs to the top ten. This sample is drawn from a study of CD8+ T cells in alopecia areata. Background on the study: Twice daily, treated patients received 5 to 10 mg of oral tofacitinib.

General study results and limits: In scalp and blood during tofacitinib, many expanded lesional clones persisted.

The treatment was: oral pan-JAK inhibitor, 5-10 mg twice daily. The study team obtained lesional scalp punch biopsies and peripheral blood from alopecia areata patients. This sample comprised CD4+ T cells sorted from blood, obtained at week 4, from a patient treated with tofacitinib. This sequence was found in a human donor with alopecia areata.

The CDR3: CASSLGTARFSKNIQYF. CDR3 in DNA: TGTGCCAGCAGTCTAGGGACAGCCCGTTTTTCCAAAAACATTCAGTACTTC. The genes are TRBV28 and TRBJ2-4, with 7 bases aligning to TRBD1. The CDR3 has 17 amino acids. The V gene end was trimmed by 5 bases and the J gene end by 2 bases; junction bases not matched to a gene: 12. Germline V CDR1 and CDR2: MDHEN, SYDVKM.